These T cell receptor beta chains were read from a single sample in a study of PD-1 blockade in classical Hodgkin lymphoma. The data were produced by immunoSEQ multiplex PCR, yet TCRdb's version contains in-frame clones alone and is incomplete. This table holds under 95,000 clones, approximately 94% found once. Material: peripheral blood mononuclear cells (PBMCs), obtained at baseline. These receptors were collected from a human donor with classical Hodgkin lymphoma. Each CDR3 is given without its conserved first and last residue.

j_call | v_call | cdr3_aa
TRBJ1-1 | TRBV10-3 | AISRQGANTEAF
TRBJ2-1 | TRBV14 | ASSQASGGYNEQF
TRBJ2-7 | TRBV4-2 | ASSQDSVGRGGYEQY
TRBJ2-7 | TRBV25-1 | ASSATGGLSYEQY
TRBJ2-5 | TRBV2 | ASRVGQAVLETQY
TRBJ2-1 | TRBV27 | ASSPVAVYNEQF
TRBJ2-3 | TRBV5-1 | ASSTPGTRDTQY
TRBJ2-3 | TRBV6-1 | ASSEGVLGTDTQY
TRBJ2-2 | TRBV5-1 | ASSQDRFGELF
TRBJ1-2 | TRBV7-2 | ASSLIGAETYGYT
TRBJ1-5 | TRBV19 | ASRGTGSGQPQH
TRBJ2-2 | TRBV4-3 | ATSAGVGFGELF
TRBJ2-1 | TRBV5-4 | ASSGGLADLYNEQF
TRBJ1-2 | TRBV6-1 | ASSEPRQGPYGYT
TRBJ1-6 | TRBV27 | ASNEAGPSNSPLH
TRBJ2-5 | TRBV29-1 | SARGGDVPRETQY
TRBJ2-7 | TRBV13 | ASSLSLGEQY
TRBJ2-3 | TRBV4-2 | ASSLPSGEYSTDTQY
TRBJ1-4 | TRBV28 | ASSRRFPKRREGEKLF
TRBJ2-1 | TRBV28 | ASSLPVASNEQF
TRBJ2-1 | TRBV7-3 | ASPSGTEGSYNEQF
TRBJ2-5 | TRBV27 | ASSVRDRETQY
TRBJ2-5 | TRBV29-1 | SVHPPGNQETQY
TRBJ2-7 | TRBV12-5 | ASGLDKFSYEQY
TRBJ2-7 | TRBV11-2 | ASSLVFQRQY
TRBJ2-3 | TRBV19 | ASSIFLVATGPTDTQY
TRBJ1-2 | TRBV14 | ASSQDTQGANGYT
TRBJ2-3 | TRBV6-5 | ASRPGETSTDTQY
TRBJ1-1 | TRBV19 | ASSIGENTEAF
TRBJ1-2 | TRBV4-3 | ASSPTQGSFQGYT
TRBJ2-7 | TRBV7-8 | ASSLSNEQY